One T cell receptor (beta chain) is described in this entry. The source of the sample is a study of CD8+ T cells in alopecia areata. Study in general: Twice daily, treated patients received 5 to 10 mg of oral tofacitinib.

Isolated RNA was reverse transcribed into cDNA used as the sequencing template. TCRdb's copy holds only in-frame clones and misses some; the assay was immunoSEQ multiplex PCR. The table includes some 150,000 clones, 86% detected once. V was pared by 5 bases and J by 3 bases, with 13 bases of the junction left unmatched. The germline CDR1 and CDR2 sequences are SGHRS and YFSETQ. The CDR3 length is 16 residues. Treatment given: oral pan-JAK inhibitor, 5-10 mg twice daily. Alopecia areata patients provided lesional scalp punch biopsies and peripheral blood, both collected for the study. This sequence originates from a human donor with alopecia areata. The V and J genes are TRBV5-1 and TRBJ1-1; 7 positions agree with TRBD1. The source was CD8+ T cells sorted from blood, collected at week 4, from a patient treated with tofacitinib. The CDR3 is CASRTGTAAWDTEAFF. In nucleotides, the CDR3 is TGCGCCAGCAGAACCGGGACAGCGGCGTGGGACACTGAAGCTTTCTTT.